These 4 T cell receptor beta chains originate from one sample sequenced in a study of OX40 agonist ivuxolimab in advanced cancers. The method was immunoSEQ multiplex PCR; TCRdb's version includes in-frame clones alone and lacks a portion of them. Among about 15,000 clones listed, roughly 75% were seen once. The sample here was CD4+ or CD8+ T cells sorted from blood, taken in a trial of the OX40 agonist ivuxolimab. These receptor sequences come from an adult with an advanced solid tumor such as melanoma, head and neck, liver or kidney cancer.

The CDR3 region is CASNPLAESYEQYF. The CDR3 coding sequence is TGTGCCAGCAACCCGCTCGCGGAGAGCTACGAGCAGTACTTC. The chain links TRBV7-9 to TRBJ2-7; D not certain. The length of the CDR3 is 14 residues. Germline-derived CDR1 and CDR2 are SEHNR and FQNEAQ (reference sequence). Trimming took 7 bases from V and 3 from J, leaving 16 bases between them.

This clone has just one count. The rearrangement links TRBV6-1 to TRBJ2-5, with 9 bases aligning to TRBD1. The CDR3 length is 16 residues. V lost 3 bases, J lost 4 bases, and 9 bases stayed unmatched. Germline V gene sequence: CDR1 MNHNS, CDR2 SASEGT. CDR3 loop: CASSDGTGILGETQYF. Here the CDR3 DNA reads TGTGCCAGCAGTGACGGGACAGGGATTTTAGGAGAGACCCAGTACTTC.

The chain uses TRBV7-8 and TRBJ2-2; 8 bases map to TRBD2. J gave up 1 base and V 5 bases, and 12 bases lay outside the gene matches. The germline gives CDR1 SGHVS, CDR2 FQNEAQ. The CDR3 length is 18 residues. The CDR3, as DNA: TGTGCCAGCAGCAAACCGGGGGGGATCGCATTGAACACCGGGGAGCTGTTTTTT. Amino acid sequence: CASSKPGGIALNTGELFF.

This chain uses TRBV29-1 with TRBJ1-3; 7 positions agree with TRBD1. The CDR3 consists of 14 residues. V was clipped by 6 bases and J by 2 bases; unmatched bases: 7. CDR1 and CDR2 from the germline V gene are SQVTM and ANQGSEA. The DNA for the CDR3 is TGCAGCGTCGTGACAGGGCGAACTGGAAACACCATATATTTT. Amino acids: CSVVTGRTGNTIYF. Filled out from reference TRBV29-1 and TRBJ1-3, the complete variable domain reads SAVISQKPSRDICQRGTSLTIQCQVDSQVTMMFWYRQQPGQSLTLIATANQGSEATYESGFVIDKFPISRPNLTFSTLTVSNMSPEDSSIYLCSVVTGRTGNTIYFGEGSWLTVV.